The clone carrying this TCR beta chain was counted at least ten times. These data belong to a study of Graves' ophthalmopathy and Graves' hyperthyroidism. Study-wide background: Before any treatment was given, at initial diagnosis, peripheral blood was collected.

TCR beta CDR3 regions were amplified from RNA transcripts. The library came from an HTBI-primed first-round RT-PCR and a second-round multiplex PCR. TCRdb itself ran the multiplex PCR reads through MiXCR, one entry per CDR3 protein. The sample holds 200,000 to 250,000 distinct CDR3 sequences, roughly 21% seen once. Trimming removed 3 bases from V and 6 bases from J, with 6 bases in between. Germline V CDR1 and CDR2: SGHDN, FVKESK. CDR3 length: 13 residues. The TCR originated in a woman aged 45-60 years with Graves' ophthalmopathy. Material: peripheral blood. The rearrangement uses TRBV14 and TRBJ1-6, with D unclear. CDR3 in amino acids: CASSQTSNSPLHF. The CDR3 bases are TGTGCCAGCAGCCAGACCAGTAATTCACCCCTCCACTTT.